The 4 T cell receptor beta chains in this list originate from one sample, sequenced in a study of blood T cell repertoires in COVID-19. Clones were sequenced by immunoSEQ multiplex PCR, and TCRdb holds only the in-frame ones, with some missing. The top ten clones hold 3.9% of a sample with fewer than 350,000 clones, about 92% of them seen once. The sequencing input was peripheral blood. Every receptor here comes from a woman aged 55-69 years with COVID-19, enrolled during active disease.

The DNA of the CDR3 is TGTGCCAGCAGCCGATCCCTGACAGGGTACAAAGCTTTCTTT. It translates to CASSRSLTGYKAFF. This chain connects TRBV3-1 (or the pseudogene TRBV3-2) to TRBJ1-1; 7 bases agree with TRBD1. The CDR3 is 14 amino acids. Germline CDR1 reads LGHDT; CDR2 reads YNNKEL (reference sequence). The ends lost 4 bases at V and 9 bases at J; junction bases unmatched: 11.

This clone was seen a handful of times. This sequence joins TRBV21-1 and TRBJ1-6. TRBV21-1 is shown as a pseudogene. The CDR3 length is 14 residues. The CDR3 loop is CASSKRGEGSPLHF. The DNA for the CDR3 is TGTGCCAGCAGCAAAAGAGGAGAAGGTTCACCCCTCCACTTT.

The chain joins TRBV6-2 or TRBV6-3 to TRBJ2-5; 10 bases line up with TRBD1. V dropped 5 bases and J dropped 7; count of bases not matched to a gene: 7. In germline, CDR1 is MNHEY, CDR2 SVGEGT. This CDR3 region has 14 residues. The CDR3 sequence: CASSQDRGSPTQYF. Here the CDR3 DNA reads TGTGCCAGCAGTCAGGACAGGGGGTCGCCGACCCAGTACTTC.

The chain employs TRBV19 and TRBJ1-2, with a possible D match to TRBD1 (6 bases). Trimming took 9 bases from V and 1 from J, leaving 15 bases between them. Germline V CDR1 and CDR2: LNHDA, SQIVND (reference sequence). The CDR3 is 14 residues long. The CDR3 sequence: CASQDRLVNYGYTF. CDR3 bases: TGTGCCAGCCAAGACAGGCTTGTTAACTATGGCTACACCTTC. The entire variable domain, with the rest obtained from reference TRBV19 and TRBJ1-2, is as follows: DGGITQSPKYLFRKEGQNVTLSCEQNLNHDAMYWYRQDPGQGLRLIYYSQIVNDFQKGDIAEGYSVSREKKESFPLTVTSAQKNPTAFYLCASQDRLVNYGYTFGSGTRLTVV.